One and the same sample provided the 20 T cell receptor beta chains below, sequenced in a study of Tregs in tolerant kidney transplant recipients. Generated by immunoSEQ multiplex PCR, the TCRdb table keeps only in-frame clones and is missing some. The table shows some 250,000 clones, with 80% to 85% occurring only once. Material for sequencing was CD4+ T cells from blood. The receptors stem from a human donor in good health.

The chain combines TRBV5-4 with TRBJ1-6, with D hard to call. V dropped 2 bases and J dropped 7 bases, with 7 bases sitting between them. Germline V gives CDR1 SGHNT, CDR2 YYREEE (reference sequence). The CDR3 loop spans 13 amino acids. This chain's CDR3 is CASSLGYNSPLHF. The CDR3 nucleotides read TGTGCCAGCAGCTTAGGGTACAATTCACCCCTCCACTTT.

This clone has only one observation. The chain couples TRBV18 to TRBJ2-7; 10 bases align to TRBD2. Germline loops: CDR1 KGHSH, CDR2 LQKENI. The CDR3 runs 16 residues. The junction had 10 bases not matched to a gene; V was cut back by 3 bases and J by 5 bases. In DNA form, the CDR3 reads TGTGCCAGCTCACCCCTTAGCGGGGGGTACCAAAACGAGCAGTACTTC. Protein product: CASSPLSGGYQNEQYF.

Written as DNA, the CDR3 is TGTGCCAGCAGCCCTATAGGGGCGACTAACCCTGAAGCTTTCTTT. Its translation: CASSPIGATNPEAFF. The chain combines TRBV5-4 with TRBJ1-1; perhaps TRBD1 as D (5 bases). Germline V gives CDR1 SGHNT, CDR2 YYREEE (reference sequence). Trimming shortened V by 4 bases and J by 6 bases, and 19 bases separated the two germline ends. There are 15 residues in the CDR3.

The rearrangement uses TRBV6-5 and TRBJ1-6; D is possibly TRBD1 (5 bases). Germline CDR1 is MNHEY and CDR2 is SVGAGI. Trimming took off 6 bases at V and 5 bases at J, with 8 bases between the two ends. CDR3 size: 13 residues. The CDR3, as DNA: TGTGCCAGCAGAGGACATAATAATTCACCCCTCCACTTT. It encodes CASRGHNNSPLHF.

The chain employs TRBV6-5 and TRBJ1-5; no clear D gene. V lost 1 base, J lost 4 bases, and 5 bases lay in between. This CDR3 spans 13 amino acids. Per germline, CDR1 MNHEY and CDR2 SVGAGI. The CDR3 nucleotides are TGTGCCAGCAGTTACTACGCTAATCAGCCCCAGCATTTT. Translating gives CASSYYANQPQHF.

This rearrangement joins TRBV2 to TRBJ2-7; D is uncertain. The CDR3 spans 11 residues. The germline CDR1 and CDR2 sequences are SNHLY and FYNNEI. Trimming shortened V by 8 bases and J by 7 bases, and 12 bases separated the two germline ends. The CDR3 bases are TGTGCCAGCTGGGTCTCTCGGGAGCAGTACTTC. It codes for CASWVSREQYF. Full variable domain (outside the CDR3, taken from reference TRBV2 and TRBJ2-7): EPEVTQTPSHQVTQMGQEVILRCVPISNHLYFYWYRQILGQKVEFLVSFYNNEISEKSEIFDDQFSVERPDGSNFTLKIRSTKLEDSAMYFCASWVSREQYFGPGTRLTVT.

On this clone itself: This CDR3 is also generated by other DNA sequences in the sample. The V call is TRBV7-6, the J call TRBJ2-2; D is perhaps TRBD1 (5 bases). Germline CDR1 is SGHVS and CDR2 is FNYEAQ. There are 16 residues in the CDR3. V lost 2 bases, J lost 1 base, and 11 bases lay in between. CDR3 protein: CASSLQGLRNTGELFF. The CDR3 DNA reads as TGTGCCAGCAGCTTACAGGGTCTCCGGAACACCGGGGAGCTGTTTTTT. The full variable domain, its missing parts supplied by reference TRBV7-6 and TRBJ2-2, is GAGVSQSPRYKVTKRGQDVALRCDPISGHVSLYWYRQALGQGPEFLTYFNYEAQQDKSGLPNDRFSAERPEGSISTLTIQRTEQRDSAMYRCASSLQGLRNTGELFFGEGSRLTVL.

The chain joins TRBV18 to TRBJ1-5, with D uncertain. The CDR3 contains 15 residues. Trimming took off 2 bases at V and 1 base at J, with 9 bases between the two ends. Germline loops: CDR1 KGHSH, CDR2 LQKENI. The DNA for the CDR3 is TGTGCCAGCTCACCAGGGCCTGGGAGCAATCAGCCCCAGCATTTT. Translating it yields CASSPGPGSNQPQHF. Full variable domain (missing parts from reference TRBV18 and TRBJ1-5): NAGVMQNPRHLVRRRGQEARLRCSPMKGHSHVYWYRQLPEEGLKFMVYLQKENIIDESGMPKERFSAEFPKEGPSILRIQQVVRGDSAAYFCASSPGPGSNQPQHFGDGTRLSIL.

The chain uses TRBV29-1 and TRBJ2-2; no definite D call. CDR1 and CDR2 (germline): SQVTM, ANQGSEA. CDR3 length equals 14 residues. Between the trimmed V and J ends, which lost 5 bases and 1 base, there was a span of 11 bases. The DNA of the CDR3 is TGCAGCGTTTTAAGCCAGCTGAACACCGGGGAGCTGTTTTTT. Translated: CSVLSQLNTGELFF.

Concerning this clone itself: The sample holds other DNA sequences that translate to the same CDR3. This chain joins TRBV30 and TRBJ1-2, with D perhaps matching TRBD1 (6 bases). The CDR3 spans 12 residues. Germline V gene sequence: CDR1 GTSNPN, CDR2 SVGIG (reference sequence). V was shortened by 3 bases and J by 5 bases, with 10 bases between the two germline ends. The chain's CDR3 is CAWSGGAYGYTF. The CDR3 nucleotides are TGTGCCTGGAGCGGGGGGGCTTATGGCTACACCTTC.

The chain links TRBV9 to TRBJ2-3; no reliable D call. CDR3 length: 15 residues. Germline V gives CDR1 SGDLS, CDR2 YYNGEE. V was clipped by 2 bases and J by 3 bases, with 13 bases between them. The CDR3 nucleotides read TGTGCCAGCAGCGTTGCTGGGTTTGGGACAGATACGCAGTATTTT. This sequence encodes CASSVAGFGTDTQYF.

V is TRBV7-2 and J is TRBJ1-5, with TRBD1 identical over 7 bases. This CDR3 spans 13 amino acids. The trim removed 5 bases at V and 2 bases at J, leaving 0 bases unmatched. Germline CDR1 is SGHTA and CDR2 is FQGNSA. In nucleotides, the CDR3 is TGTGCCAGCAGCGGGACAGGCAATCAGCCCCAGCATTTT. Protein: CASSGTGNQPQHF.

V usage is TRBV25-1 and J usage is TRBJ2-4; 10 bases are shared with TRBD2. The CDR3 covers 15 residues. J was trimmed by 5 bases and V by 8 bases; bases with no gene match: 9. Germline CDR1 is MGHDK and CDR2 is SYGVNS. The CDR3 nucleotides are TGTGCCAGCCGGGGAGCGGGAGGGCCCCAAAACATTCAGTACTTC. Translated, it gives CASRGAGGPQNIQYF.

CDR3 sequence (DNA): TGTGCCAGCAGCGTCCCACTAGCGGGAGGGCTGGCAGATACGCAGTATTTT. It encodes CASSVPLAGGLADTQYF. The genes are TRBV9 and TRBJ2-3; 13 bases align to TRBD2. Germline trimming cut 2 bases from V and 4 bases from J; bases unmatched to any gene: 7. This CDR3 spans 17 amino acids. Germline assignment: CDR1 SGDLS and CDR2 YYNGEE.

The rearrangement uses TRBV7-9 and TRBJ1-3, with 12 nucleotides matching TRBD1. V was pared by 3 bases and J by 1 base, with 4 bases of the junction left unmatched. Germline V gene sequence: CDR1 SEHNR, CDR2 FQNEAQ (reference sequence). CDR3 size: 17 residues. The CDR3 DNA reads as TGTGCCAGCAGCTTCTGGGACAGGGGGCATTCTGGAAACACCATATATTTT. As protein: CASSFWDRGHSGNTIYF.

CDR3 sequence reads: CSVAGGPTGELFF. CDR3 nucleotide sequence: TGCAGCGTGGCGGGGGGCCCCACCGGGGAGCTGTTTTTT. V is TRBV29-1 and J is TRBJ2-2; 8 nucleotides match TRBD2. Per germline, CDR1 SQVTM and CDR2 ANQGSEA. This CDR3 has 13 residues. V shed 6 bases and J 4 bases; nucleotides not matched to a gene: 4.

The V and J genes are TRBV5-1 and TRBJ2-3, with no clear D. With 0 bases removed from V and 0 bases from J, the gap between germline ends came to 11 bases. Germline-derived CDR1 and CDR2 are SGHRS and YFSETQ. The CDR3 is made up of 16 amino acids. The CDR3 is CASSLGADWSTDTQYF. The CDR3 DNA sequence: TGCGCCAGCAGCTTGGGGGCTGACTGGAGCACAGATACGCAGTATTTT.

This rearrangement joins TRBV30 to TRBJ1-2; TRBD1 matches 8 bases. The germline V gene has CDR1 GTSNPN and CDR2 SVGIG (reference sequence). CDR3 length equals 12 residues. CDR3 nucleotide sequence: TGTGCTTCGGACAGGGTAGGCTATGGCTACACCTTC. Translation gives CASDRVGYGYTF.

The chain joins TRBV10-3 to TRBJ1-6; D is undetermined. This CDR3 is built from 13 residues. The germline gives CDR1 ENHRY, CDR2 SYGVKD. Deletions cut 0 bases from V and 7 bases from J, with 4 bases between. The CDR3 DNA reads TGTGCCATCAGTGAGTCAAACAATTCACCCCTCCACTTT. It encodes CAISESNNSPLHF.

The chain recombines TRBV29-1 with TRBJ2-4; 8 bases align to TRBD2. This CDR3 contains 12 residues. Germline V gene data show CDR1 as SQVTM and CDR2 as ANQGSEA. V was pared by 0 bases and J by 15 bases, with 7 bases of the junction left unmatched. This CDR3 reads CSVEEYGRDRYF. CDR3 bases: TGCAGCGTTGAAGAATACGGGAGGGATCGGTACTTC. Full variable domain (rest looked up from reference TRBV29-1 and TRBJ2-4): SAVISQKPSRDICQRGTSLTIQCQVDSQVTMMFWYRQQPGQSLTLIATANQGSEATYESGFVIDKFPISRPNLTFSTLTVSNMSPEDSSIYLCSVEEYGRDRYFGAGTRLSVL.